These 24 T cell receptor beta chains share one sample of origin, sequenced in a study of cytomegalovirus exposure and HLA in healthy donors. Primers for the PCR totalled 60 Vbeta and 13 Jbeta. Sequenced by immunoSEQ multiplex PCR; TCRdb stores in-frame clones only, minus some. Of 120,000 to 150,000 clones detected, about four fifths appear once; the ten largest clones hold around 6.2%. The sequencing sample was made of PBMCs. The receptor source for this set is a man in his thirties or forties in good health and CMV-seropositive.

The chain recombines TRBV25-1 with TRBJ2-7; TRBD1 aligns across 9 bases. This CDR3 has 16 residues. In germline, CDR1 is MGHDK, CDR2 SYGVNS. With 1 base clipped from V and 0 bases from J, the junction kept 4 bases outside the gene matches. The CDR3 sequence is CASSESGTGPSYEQYF. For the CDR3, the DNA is TGTGCCAGCAGTGAATCCGGGACAGGGCCCTCCTACGAGCAGTACTTC.

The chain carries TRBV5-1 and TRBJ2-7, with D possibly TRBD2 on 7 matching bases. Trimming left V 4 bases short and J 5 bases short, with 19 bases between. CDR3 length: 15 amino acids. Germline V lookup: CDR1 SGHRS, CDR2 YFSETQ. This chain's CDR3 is CASSPGGDLRHEQYF. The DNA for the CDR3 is TGCGCCAGCAGCCCGGGGGGCGACCTTCGGCACGAGCAGTACTTC.

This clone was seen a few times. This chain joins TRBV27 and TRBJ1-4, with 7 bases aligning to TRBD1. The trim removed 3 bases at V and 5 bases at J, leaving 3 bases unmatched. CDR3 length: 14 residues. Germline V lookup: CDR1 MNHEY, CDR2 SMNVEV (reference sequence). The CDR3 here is CASSFGRGNEKLFF. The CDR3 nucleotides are TGTGCCAGCAGTTTCGGCAGGGGGAATGAAAAACTGTTTTTT.

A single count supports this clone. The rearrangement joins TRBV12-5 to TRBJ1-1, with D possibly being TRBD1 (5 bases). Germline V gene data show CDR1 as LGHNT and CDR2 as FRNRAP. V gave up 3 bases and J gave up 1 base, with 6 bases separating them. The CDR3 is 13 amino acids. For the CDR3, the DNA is TGTGCTAGTGGTTTCGGGGGGAACACTGAAGCTTTCTTT. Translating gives CASGFGGNTEAFF.

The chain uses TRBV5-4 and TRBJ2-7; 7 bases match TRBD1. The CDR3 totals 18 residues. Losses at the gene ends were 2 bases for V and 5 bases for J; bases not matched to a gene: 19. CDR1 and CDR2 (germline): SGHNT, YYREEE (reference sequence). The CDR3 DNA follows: TGTGCCAGCAGCTTTGGCCAATTGGTCGTACAGGGGAGCGACGAGCAGTACTTC. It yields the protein CASSFGQLVVQGSDEQYF.

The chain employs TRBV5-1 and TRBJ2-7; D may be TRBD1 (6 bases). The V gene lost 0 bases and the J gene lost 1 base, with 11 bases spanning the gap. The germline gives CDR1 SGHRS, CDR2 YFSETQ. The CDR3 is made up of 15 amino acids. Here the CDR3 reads CASSLGGTISYEQYF. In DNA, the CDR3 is TGCGCCAGCAGCTTGGGGGGGACAATTTCCTACGAGCAGTACTTC.

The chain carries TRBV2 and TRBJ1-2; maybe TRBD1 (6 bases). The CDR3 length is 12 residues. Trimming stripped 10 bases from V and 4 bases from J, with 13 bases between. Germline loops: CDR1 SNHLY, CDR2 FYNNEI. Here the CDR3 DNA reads TGTGCCACTTCAGGGGCTTTCTATGGCTACACCTTC. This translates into CATSGAFYGYTF.

CDR3 protein: CASREGTYEQYF. Written as DNA, the CDR3 is TGTGCCAGCCGGGAAGGCACCTACGAGCAGTACTTC. This chain connects TRBV7-9 to TRBJ2-7, with D possibly TRBD2 on 5 matching bases. Trimming left V 8 bases short and J 2 bases short, with 10 bases between. This CDR3 is built from 12 residues. The germline CDR1 and CDR2 sequences are SEHNR and FQNEAQ (reference sequence).

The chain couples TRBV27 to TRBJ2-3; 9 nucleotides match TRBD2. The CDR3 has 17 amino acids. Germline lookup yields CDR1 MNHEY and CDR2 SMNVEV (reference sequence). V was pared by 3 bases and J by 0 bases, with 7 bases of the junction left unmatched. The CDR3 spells CASSFTGLALSTDTQYF. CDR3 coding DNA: TGTGCCAGCAGTTTCACGGGACTAGCCCTCAGCACAGATACGCAGTATTTT.

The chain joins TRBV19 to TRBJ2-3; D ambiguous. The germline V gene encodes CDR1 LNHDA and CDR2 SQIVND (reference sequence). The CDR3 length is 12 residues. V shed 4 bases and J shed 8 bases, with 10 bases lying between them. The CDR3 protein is CASSKTYGTQYF. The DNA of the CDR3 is TGTGCCAGTAGTAAGACTTACGGTACGCAGTATTTT.

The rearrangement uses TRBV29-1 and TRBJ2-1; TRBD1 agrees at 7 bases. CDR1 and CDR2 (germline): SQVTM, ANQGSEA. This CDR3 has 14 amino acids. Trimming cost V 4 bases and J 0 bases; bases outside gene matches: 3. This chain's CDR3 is CSVGQGNSYNEQFF. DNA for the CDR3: TGCAGCGTTGGACAGGGCAACTCCTACAATGAGCAGTTCTTC.

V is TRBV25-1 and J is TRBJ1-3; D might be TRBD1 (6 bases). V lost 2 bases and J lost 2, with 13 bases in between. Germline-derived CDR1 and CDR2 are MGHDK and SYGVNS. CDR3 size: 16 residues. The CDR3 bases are TGTGCCAGCAGTGAAGCGGGGGGCGCCCCTGGAAACACCATATATTTT. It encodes CASSEAGGAPGNTIYF.

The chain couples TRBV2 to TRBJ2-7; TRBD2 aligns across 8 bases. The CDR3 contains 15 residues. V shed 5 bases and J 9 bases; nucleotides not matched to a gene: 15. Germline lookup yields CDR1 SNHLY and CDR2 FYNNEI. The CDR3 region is CASSKAAGEGWGQYF. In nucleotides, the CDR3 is TGTGCCAGCAGTAAGGCAGCGGGAGAGGGCTGGGGGCAGTACTTC.

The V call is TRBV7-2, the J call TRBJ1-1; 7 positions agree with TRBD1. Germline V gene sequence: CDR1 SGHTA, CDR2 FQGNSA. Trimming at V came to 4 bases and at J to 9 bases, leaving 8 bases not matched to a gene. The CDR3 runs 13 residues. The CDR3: CASSYKVTGKAFF. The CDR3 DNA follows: TGTGCCAGCAGCTATAAGGTGACAGGGAAAGCTTTCTTT.

The CDR3 region is CASSSTSETDTQYF. As DNA, the CDR3 is TGTGCCAGCTCATCGACTAGCGAGACAGATACGCAGTATTTT. The V call is TRBV18, the J call TRBJ2-3; 8 positions match TRBD2. CDR3 length: 14 amino acids. Looked up from germline, CDR1 is KGHSH and CDR2 is LQKENI. Unmatched junction bases numbered 4, after V lost 5 bases and J lost 3 bases.

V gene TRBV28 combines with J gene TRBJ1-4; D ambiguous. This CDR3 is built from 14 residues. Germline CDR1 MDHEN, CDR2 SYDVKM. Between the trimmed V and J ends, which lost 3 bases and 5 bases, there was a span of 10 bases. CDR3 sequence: CASSFPSKNEKLFF. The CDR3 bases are TGTGCCAGCAGTTTCCCCAGTAAAAATGAAAAACTGTTTTTT.

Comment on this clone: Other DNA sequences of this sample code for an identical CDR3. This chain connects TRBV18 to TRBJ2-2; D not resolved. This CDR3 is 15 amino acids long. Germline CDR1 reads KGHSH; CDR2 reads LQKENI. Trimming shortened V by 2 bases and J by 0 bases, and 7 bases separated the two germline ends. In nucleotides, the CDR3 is TGTGCCAGCTCACCAGGCGGAGCGAACACCGGGGAGCTGTTTTTT. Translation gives CASSPGGANTGELFF. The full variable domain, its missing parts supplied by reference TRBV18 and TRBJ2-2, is NAGVMQNPRHLVRRRGQEARLRCSPMKGHSHVYWYRQLPEEGLKFMVYLQKENIIDESGMPKERFSAEFPKEGPSILRIQQVVRGDSAAYFCASSPGGANTGELFFGEGSRLTVL.

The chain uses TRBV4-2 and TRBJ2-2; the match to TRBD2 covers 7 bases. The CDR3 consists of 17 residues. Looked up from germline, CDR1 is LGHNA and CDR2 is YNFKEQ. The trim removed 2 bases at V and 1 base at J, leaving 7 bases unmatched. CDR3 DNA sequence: TGTGCCAGCAGCCAACTGCTAGGCGGGGGGAACACCGGGGAGCTGTTTTTT. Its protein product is CASSQLLGGGNTGELFF.

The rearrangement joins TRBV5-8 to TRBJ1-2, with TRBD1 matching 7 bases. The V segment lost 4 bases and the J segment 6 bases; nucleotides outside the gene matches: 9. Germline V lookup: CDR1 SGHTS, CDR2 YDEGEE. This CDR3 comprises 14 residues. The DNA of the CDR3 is TGTGCCAGCAGCCGTTCGACAGGGTACGATGGCTACACCTTC. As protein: CASSRSTGYDGYTF.

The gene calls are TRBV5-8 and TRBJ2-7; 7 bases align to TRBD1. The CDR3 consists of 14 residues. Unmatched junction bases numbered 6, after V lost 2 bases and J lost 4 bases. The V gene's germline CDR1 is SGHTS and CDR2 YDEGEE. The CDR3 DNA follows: TGTGCCAGCAGCTTTGGACAGGCAGTTTACGAGCAGTACTTC. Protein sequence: CASSFGQAVYEQYF.

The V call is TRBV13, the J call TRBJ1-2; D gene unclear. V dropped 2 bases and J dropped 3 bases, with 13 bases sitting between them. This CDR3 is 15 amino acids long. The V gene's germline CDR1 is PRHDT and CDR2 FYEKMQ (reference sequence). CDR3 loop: CASSLLAEVDYGYTF. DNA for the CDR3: TGTGCCAGCAGCTTATTAGCGGAAGTTGACTATGGCTACACCTTC.

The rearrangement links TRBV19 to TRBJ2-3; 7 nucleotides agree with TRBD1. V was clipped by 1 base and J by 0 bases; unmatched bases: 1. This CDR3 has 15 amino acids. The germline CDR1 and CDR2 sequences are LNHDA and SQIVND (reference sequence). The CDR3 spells CASSIGQGSTDTQYF. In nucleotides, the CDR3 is TGTGCCAGTAGTATAGGACAGGGAAGCACAGATACGCAGTATTTT. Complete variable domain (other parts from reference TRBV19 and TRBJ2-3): DGGITQSPKYLFRKEGQNVTLSCEQNLNHDAMYWYRQDPGQGLRLIYYSQIVNDFQKGDIAEGYSVSREKKESFPLTVTSAQKNPTAFYLCASSIGQGSTDTQYFGPGTRLTVL.

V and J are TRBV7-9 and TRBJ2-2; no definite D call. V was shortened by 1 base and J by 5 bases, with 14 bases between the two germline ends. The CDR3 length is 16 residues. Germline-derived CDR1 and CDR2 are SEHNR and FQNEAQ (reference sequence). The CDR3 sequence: CASSLVSQVSTGELFF. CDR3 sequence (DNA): TGTGCCAGCAGCTTAGTTTCGCAGGTCTCAACCGGGGAGCTGTTTTTT.

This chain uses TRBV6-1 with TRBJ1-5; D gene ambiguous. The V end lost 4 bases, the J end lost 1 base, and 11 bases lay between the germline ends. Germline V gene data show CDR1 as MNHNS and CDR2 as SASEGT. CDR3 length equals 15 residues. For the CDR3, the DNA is TGTGCCAGCAGTGCCGAGTGGAGCAGCAATCAGCCCCAGCATTTT. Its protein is CASSAEWSSNQPQHF.